Given below is one T cell receptor beta chain in context. This entry belongs to a study of long-term antiretroviral therapy in people with HIV. The immunoSEQ assay was v3.0, run at survey level. Clones were read by immunoSEQ multiplex PCR, and TCRdb kept only the in-frame ones, dropping some. Among approximately 20,000 clones listed, about 80% were seen once. The germline gives CDR1 SGDLS, CDR2 YYNGEE. V shed 2 bases, J shed 0 bases, and the junction held 14 bases outside the gene matches. CDR3 length: 19 amino acids. Sequencing was performed on unsorted PBMCs, taken 0.5 years after starting antiretroviral therapy. This chain links TRBV9 with TRBJ2-3, with 8 bases lining up with TRBD2. This clonotype originated in a man aged 18 to 29 with HIV. CDR3 nucleotide sequence: TGTGCCAGCAGCGTTCGAAGTGATAGCGGGACAACGAGCACAGATACGCAGTATTTT. Its protein product is CASSVRSDSGTTSTDTQYF.